Shown below are 9 T cell receptor beta chains from a single sample sequenced in a study of blood T cell repertoires in COVID-19. The assay was immunoSEQ multiplex PCR, and TCRdb's table has in-frame clones only and misses some. Among a few hundred thousand clones listed, nearly 90% were seen once. Sequencing was done on a sample of PBMCs or T cells enriched from blood (not recorded which). These TCRs come from a woman in her 30s who had recovered from COVID-19.

The rearrangement links TRBV10-3 to TRBJ2-7; 9 positions agree with TRBD1. Looked up from germline, CDR1 is ENHRY and CDR2 is SYGVKD. CDR3 size: 15 residues. V lost 4 bases, J lost 4 bases, and 8 bases stayed unmatched. The CDR3 reads CAISVRDRDSYEQYF. The CDR3 coding sequence is TGTGCCATCAGTGTCCGGGACAGGGACTCTTACGAGCAGTACTTC.

The CDR3 here is CASSNRDRPYEQYF. CDR3 in DNA: TGCGCCAGCAGCAACCGGGACAGACCTTACGAGCAGTACTTC. V and J are TRBV5-1 and TRBJ2-7; TRBD1 agrees at 7 bases. There are 14 residues in the CDR3. J lost 4 bases, V lost 4 bases, and 8 bases had no gene match. Germline V CDR1 and CDR2: SGHRS, YFSETQ.

This rearrangement joins TRBV6-2 or TRBV6-3 to TRBJ1-1; no firm D call. From germline, CDR1 is MNHEY and CDR2 SVGEGT. There are 14 residues in the CDR3. Trimming removed 6 bases at V and 5 bases at J, with 16 bases between. In nucleotides, the CDR3 is TGTGCCAGCAGCCCCTTAACGGGATTAACTGAAGCTTTCTTT. This translates into CASSPLTGLTEAFF.

This clone was seen a handful of times. The chain carries TRBV30 and TRBJ1-2; D uncertain. Germline V CDR1 and CDR2: GTSNPN, SVGIG (reference sequence). CDR3 length: 12 residues. The V end lost 2 bases, the J end lost 1 base, and 5 bases lay between the germline ends. CDR3 region: CAWSSINYGYTF. The CDR3 nucleotides read TGTGCCTGGAGTTCTATTAACTATGGCTACACCTTC.

The chain couples TRBV7-2 to TRBJ2-3; TRBD2 matches at 13 bases. CDR3 size: 18 residues. Trimming removed 0 bases from V and 4 bases from J; junction bases left unmatched: 7. Germline V CDR1 and CDR2: SGHTA, FQGNSA. CDR3 DNA sequence: TGTGCCAGCAGCTTAGCGCCACTAGCGGGGGGGCGGGCAGATACGCAGTATTTT. This codes for CASSLAPLAGGRADTQYF.

The V and J genes are TRBV4-1 and TRBJ1-4, with D possibly being TRBD1 (5 bases). V lost 5 bases and J 6 bases, leaving 13 bases between the germline ends. This CDR3 region has 14 residues. Germline CDR1 MGHRA, CDR2 YSYEKL. In DNA, the CDR3 is TGCGCCAGCAGCGAGGAGGGGCGGGATGAAAAACTGTTTTTT. The encoded protein is CASSEEGRDEKLFF.

DNA for the CDR3: TGTGCCAGCAGTTACTCTAGCGTCGGCTACGAGCAGTACTTC. Residues: CASSYSSVGYEQYF. The chain joins TRBV6-5 to TRBJ2-7; D possibly corresponds to TRBD2 (5 bases). The CDR3 has 14 residues. Germline CDR1 reads MNHEY; CDR2 reads SVGAGI. The V end lost 0 bases, the J end lost 3 bases, and 9 bases lay between the germline ends.

J is TRBJ2-2 and V is TRBV7-6; 12 bases are shared with TRBD2. V dropped 4 bases and J dropped 0; count of bases not matched to a gene: 6. The germline V gene encodes CDR1 SGHVS and CDR2 FNYEAQ. The CDR3 is made up of 18 amino acids. The CDR3 loop is CASSSTSGGFANTGELFF. CDR3 nucleotide sequence: TGTGCCAGCAGCTCGACTAGCGGGGGCTTCGCGAACACCGGGGAGCTGTTTTTT. Combining the CDR3 with reference TRBV7-6 and TRBJ2-2 gives the whole variable domain GAGVSQSPRYKVTKRGQDVALRCDPISGHVSLYWYRQALGQGPEFLTYFNYEAQQDKSGLPNDRFSAERPEGSISTLTIQRTEQRDSAMYRCASSSTSGGFANTGELFFGEGSRLTVL.

The chain uses TRBV30 and TRBJ1-3; tentatively, D is TRBD1 (5 bases). The CDR3 spans 13 residues. Trimming removed 3 bases from V and 0 bases from J, with 6 bases in between. The germline CDR1 and CDR2 sequences are GTSNPN and SVGIG (reference sequence). CDR3 sequence reads: CAWSGGSGNTIYF. The CDR3 DNA reads as TGTGCCTGGAGCGGGGGCTCTGGAAACACCATATATTTT.